This TCR beta chain was sequenced for a study of T cells after posttransplantation cyclophosphamide. TCRdb keeps only in-frame clones here, not all; method: immunoSEQ multiplex PCR. Of about 6,400 clones listed, about 98% are singletons. What was sequenced was naive CD8+ T cells sorted from PBMCs. This clonotype originated in a woman aged 25 to 39 in good health and a related stem cell transplant donor.

CDR3 DNA: TGTGCCAGCAGCGCAGGGCCTTTCGAATCCTACGAGCAGTACTTC. This codes for CASSAGPFESYEQYF. The chain has TRBV7-7 and TRBJ2-7; the D gene is possibly TRBD1 (5 bases). The germline V and J ends were trimmed by 5 bases and 1 base, with 15 bases remaining between them. Per germline, CDR1 SSHAT and CDR2 FNYEAQ (reference sequence). This CDR3 is 15 amino acids long. The whole variable domain, filled in from reference TRBV7-7 and TRBJ2-7, reads GAGVSQSPRYKVTKRGQDVTLRCDPISSHATLYWYQQALGQGPEFLTYFNYEAQPDKSGLPSDRFSAERPEGSISTLTIQRTEQRDSAMYRCASSAGPFESYEQYFGPGTRLTVT.